A selection of T cell receptor beta chains follows, all from one sample in a study of T cell responses to AZD1222 COVID-19 vaccine. Libraries were prepared by immunoSEQ multiplex PCR; TCRdb keeps only in-frame clonotypes and omits some of them. The sample holds 96,000 or so clones, nearly 90% seen once. This specimen was peripheral blood, taken on day 0 of AZD1222 vaccination. The receptors were sampled from an adult in good health. The CDR3 runs from the conserved cysteine through the conserved F or W. D genes are given only for firm matches. Expanded clones are given a class, and other clones once, few, many or no size at all.

J gene	V gene	D gene	clone size	CDR3 DNA	CDR3 protein
TRBJ2-3	TRBV7-2	TRBD1	.	TGTGCCAGCAGCTCGGCGTACAGGGGCGGGCCAGATACGCAGTATTTT	CASSSAYRGGPDTQYF
TRBJ2-5	TRBV3-1/TRBV3-2	.	.	TGTGCCACCAGCCATGGAGCGACCATAGGCCAAGAGACCCAGTACTTC	CATSHGATIGQETQYF
TRBJ1-1	TRBV19	TRBD1	.	TGTGCCAGTAGCAGACCGGGACAGGGGACTTTTGGTGCTTTCTTT	CASSRPGQGTFGAFF
TRBJ2-7	TRBV6-1	.	.	TGTGCCAGCAGTGAAGCATGGTATAGGAGCTCCTACGAGCAGTACTTC	CASSEAWYRSSYEQYF
TRBJ1-4	TRBV5-1	.	once	TGCGCCAGCAGTTCGGACGGACTTAATGAAAAACTGTTTTTT	CASSSDGLNEKLFF
TRBJ2-7	TRBV5-1	.	.	TGCGCCAGCAGCTTGAGTGGGGGTGGTGTTTACGAGCAGTACTTC	CASSLSGGGVYEQYF
TRBJ2-7	TRBV4-3	.	.	TGCGCCAGCAGCCCAGGGACGTTACCCTCCTACGAGCAGTACTTC	CASSPGTLPSYEQYF
TRBJ1-2	TRBV5-1	TRBD1	.	TGCGCCAGCAGCTTGGCTGGGACAGGGGAAGGCTACACCTTC	CASSLAGTGEGYTF
TRBJ2-1	TRBV6-4	TRBD2	.	TGTGCCAGCAGTGACTCCGGGACTAGCAATGAGCAGTTCTTC	CASSDSGTSNEQFF
TRBJ2-4	TRBV4-3	TRBD2	.	TGCGCCAGCAGCCAAGATGGTCGGTCGGGGGGTTTGGGAAACATTCAGTACTTC	CASSQDGRSGGLGNIQYF
TRBJ2-2	TRBV15	TRBD2	.	TGTGCCACCAGCAGGTGGGGTAGCGGGGGGGCCAACAGGGAGCTGTTTTTT	CATSRWGSGGANRELFF
TRBJ2-7	TRBV18	.	once	TGTGCCAGCTCGGACAGTGTGCTAATGGAGCAGTACTTC	CASSDSVLMEQYF
TRBJ1-1	TRBV7-9	.	once	TGTGCCAGCAGCTTAGGAGAAGGGCAGAACACTGAAGCTTTCTTT	CASSLGEGQNTEAFF
TRBJ1-5	TRBV30	.	.	TGTGCCTGGAGTCCCAAATACGGACCAAGCAATCAGCCCCAGCATTTT	CAWSPKYGPSNQPQHF